This is a list of T cell receptor beta chains from one sample in a study of shared clonotypes between healthy human individuals. Sequenced by immunoSEQ multiplex PCR; TCRdb stores in-frame clones only, minus some. The table records about 1 million clones, about 75% of them present only once. Sample: memory CD4+ T cells sorted from blood. The source is a man between 18 and 29 years old in good health. Both conserved end residues are part of each CDR3. D genes are given only for firm matches. Clone sizes are given selectively: once, few, many, or a class where the clone is expanded.

V	size	length	D	J	CDR3	DNA
TRBV29-1	.	14	TRBD1	TRBJ2-2	CSVADRGRAGELFF	TGCAGCGTTGCTGACAGGGGGCGCGCCGGGGAGCTGTTTTTT
TRBV5-1	.	15	TRBD2	TRBJ2-2	CASSLRAGSTGELFF	TGCGCCAGCAGCCTACGAGCGGGGTCCACCGGGGAGCTGTTTTTT
TRBV10-3	.	13	.	TRBJ1-5	CAIRLDLNQPQHF	TGTGCCATCAGGTTGGACCTCAATCAGCCCCAGCATTTT
TRBV25-1	few	15	TRBD1	TRBJ2-7	CASSEGRQGRREQYF	TGTGCCAGCAGTGAAGGAAGACAGGGGCGCCGCGAGCAGTACTTC
TRBV11-2	.	16	TRBD2	TRBJ2-1	CASSLAAGEIHNEQFF	TGTGCCAGCAGCTTAGCGGCGGGGGAGATACACAATGAGCAGTTCTTC
TRBV10-2	few	11	.	TRBJ2-7	CASSNSNEQYF	TGCGCCAGCAGTAACAGCAACGAGCAGTACTTC
TRBV4-1	.	18	TRBD2	TRBJ2-2	CASSQERLAGVIAGELFF	TGCGCCAGCAGCCAAGAAAGACTAGCGGGAGTCATAGCCGGGGAGCTGTTTTTT
TRBV5-4	.	15	.	TRBJ2-3	CASSLFAGPTDTQYF	TGTGCCAGCAGCTTGTTTGCGGGGCCGACAGATACGCAGTATTTT
TRBV15	.	12	TRBD1	TRBJ1-6	CATGQDYSPLHF	TGTGCCACGGGACAGGACTATTCACCCCTCCACTTT
TRBV28	.	12	.	TRBJ1-2	CASVSVGNGYTF	TGTGCCAGCGTATCCGTGGGGAATGGCTACACCTTC
TRBV5-1	.	15	TRBD1	TRBJ1-4	CASSPQGTENEKLFF	TGCGCCAGCAGCCCTCAAGGGACAGAAAATGAAAAACTGTTTTTT
TRBV10-2	once	14	.	TRBJ1-2	CASSDQGDNYGYTF	TGCGCCAGCAGTGACCAGGGCGACAACTATGGCTACACCTTC
TRBV28	.	17	TRBD1	TRBJ1-2	CASSSRGRGLGNYGYTF	TGTGCCAGCAGTTCAAGGGGGCGAGGGTTAGGTAACTATGGCTACACCTTC
TRBV2	.	15	TRBD1	TRBJ1-5	CASSLGSGGGQPQHF	TGTGCCAGCAGTCTAGGGTCAGGGGGCGGGCAGCCCCAGCATTTT
TRBV30	.	14	TRBD1	TRBJ2-5	CAWRKQGAQETQYF	TGTGCCTGGAGGAAACAGGGGGCCCAAGAGACCCAGTACTTC
TRBV9	.	14	.	TRBJ1-2	CASSVEEGSYGYTF	TGTGCCAGCAGCGTAGAAGAGGGCTCCTATGGCTACACCTTC
TRBV6-6	.	11	.	TRBJ2-3	CASSRTDTQYF	TGTGCCAGCAGTAGGACGGATACGCAGTATTTT
TRBV11-2	.	16	.	TRBJ1-3	CASSLEGASYGNTIYF	TGTGCCAGCAGCTTAGAGGGGGCGTCCTATGGAAACACCATATATTTT
TRBV5-8	few	15	TRBD1	TRBJ1-5	CASSTSGTVNQPQHF	TGTGCCAGCAGCACCTCCGGGACAGTCAATCAGCCCCAGCATTTT
TRBV5-4	.	13	.	TRBJ1-1	CASSLEVSTEAFF	TGTGCCAGCAGCTTGGAGGTGAGCACTGAAGCTTTCTTT
TRBV9	.	15	TRBD1	TRBJ2-7	CASSGQGATVDEQYF	TGTGCCAGCAGCGGACAGGGGGCAACAGTCGACGAGCAGTACTTC
TRBV2	.	12	TRBD1	TRBJ2-7	CASRRQGDEQYF	TGTGCCAGCAGGAGACAGGGTGACGAGCAGTACTTC
TRBV7-2	.	16	.	TRBJ1-6	CASSTHGGSRNSPLHF	TGTGCCAGTAGCACCCACGGGGGTAGTAGGAATTCACCCCTCCACTTT
TRBV30	.	11	.	TRBJ2-7	CAWSSAYEQYF	TGTGCCTGGAGTTCCGCGTACGAGCAGTACTTC
TRBV2	.	18	TRBD1	TRBJ1-5	CASSDSGGGIFGNQPQHF	TGTGCCAGCAGTGATTCAGGGGGAGGGATATTTGGCAATCAGCCCCAGCATTTT
TRBV28	.	14	.	TRBJ1-5	CASSLGTGWQPQHF	TGTGCCAGCAGTTTAGGAACGGGTTGGCAGCCCCAGCATTTT
TRBV5-1	.	16	TRBD1	TRBJ2-5	CASSGTGTGNQETQYF	TGCGCCAGCAGCGGCACCGGGACAGGGAACCAAGAGACCCAGTACTTC
TRBV7-2	.	13	TRBD1	TRBJ2-7	CASSSGQGGEENF	TGTGCCAGCAGCTCGGGACAGGGGGGCGAGGAGAACTTC
TRBV5-4	.	14	.	TRBJ2-5	CASSLVGGAETQYF	TGTGCCAGCAGCTTGGTGGGGGGCGCAGAGACCCAGTACTTC
TRBV7-9	.	16	.	TRBJ1-1	CASSLDGGRFGTEAFF	TGTGCCAGCAGCTTAGATGGTGGACGGTTTGGCACTGAAGCTTTCTTT
TRBV10-2	.	13	TRBD1	TRBJ1-5	CASTGQGNQPQHF	TGCGCCAGCACGGGACAGGGCAATCAGCCCCAGCATTTT
TRBV5-6	few	15	.	TRBJ2-5	CASSSDFLRGETQYF	TGTGCCAGCAGCTCAGACTTTCTTAGGGGTGAGACCCAGTACTTC
TRBV5-5	.	14	TRBD1	TRBJ1-4	CASSFGQVNEKLFF	TGTGCCAGCAGCTTCGGACAGGTGAATGAAAAACTGTTTTTT
TRBV28	.	16	.	TRBJ1-1	CASSVPGHDMNAEAFF	TGTGCCAGCAGTGTACCGGGACACGATATGAACGCTGAAGCTTTCTTT
TRBV5-5	few	16	.	TRBJ2-2	CASSIAPRGNTGELFF	TGTGCCAGCAGCATAGCTCCGAGGGGAAACACCGGGGAGCTGTTTTTT
TRBV7-9	.	13	.	TRBJ1-6	CASSLHNNSPLHF	TGTGCCAGCAGCTTACACAACAATTCACCCCTCCACTTT
TRBV11-1	few	15	.	TRBJ2-7	CASSGEWGRSYEQYF	TGTGCCAGCAGCGGAGAGTGGGGTCGCTCCTACGAGCAGTACTTC
TRBV5-1	.	14	.	TRBJ2-1	CASSLAVRFDEQFF	TGCGCCAGCAGCTTGGCCGTCCGCTTCGATGAGCAGTTCTTC
TRBV10-1	.	15	.	TRBJ2-2	CASSESSGATGELFF	TGCGCCAGCAGTGAGTCCAGCGGAGCCACCGGGGAGCTGTTTTTT
TRBV5-6	.	16	.	TRBJ1-5	CASSLGWGGSNQPQHF	TGTGCCAGCAGCTTGGGCTGGGGAGGTAGCAATCAGCCCCAGCATTTT
TRBV30	few	14	.	TRBJ1-1	CAWGRGWMNTEAFF	TGTGCCTGGGGTCGAGGCTGGATGAACACTGAAGCTTTCTTT
TRBV10-3	few	13	.	TRBJ2-3	CAISGGIADTQYF	TGTGCCATCTCCGGTGGCATTGCAGATACGCAGTATTTT
TRBV6-1	few	13	.	TRBJ1-2	CASRSGQIYGYTF	TGTGCCAGCAGGAGCGGACAGATCTATGGCTACACCTTC
TRBV19	.	16	.	TRBJ2-7	CASSLLHYKNSYEQYF	TGTGCCAGTAGTTTATTACACTATAAGAATTCGTACGAGCAGTACTTC
TRBV5-1	once	15	.	TRBJ2-7	CASSLGGTDSYEQYF	TGCGCCAGCAGCTTGGGCGGGACAGACTCCTACGAGCAGTACTTC
TRBV7-2	.	15	.	TRBJ1-5	CASSPRGGGDQPQHF	TGTGCCAGCAGCCCGAGGGGAGGGGGTGATCAGCCCCAGCATTTT
TRBV14	.	18	.	TRBJ2-7	CASSPNYQSGGRGDEQYF	TGTGCCAGCAGCCCAAACTACCAAAGCGGAGGGAGGGGGGACGAGCAGTACTTC
TRBV5-4	.	14	TRBD1	TRBJ2-3	CASSSWDRPDTQYF	TGTGCCAGCAGCTCCTGGGACAGGCCAGATACGCAGTATTTT
TRBV5-1	.	15	.	TRBJ1-2	CASSGDTKANYGYTF	TGCGCCAGCAGCGGGGACACAAAAGCTAACTATGGCTACACCTTC
TRBV2	.	13	.	TRBJ2-3	CASSGEATDTQYF	TGTGCCAGCAGTGGGGAGGCCACAGATACGCAGTATTTT
TRBV9	once	15	.	TRBJ1-2	CASSVALAGVGGYTF	TGTGCCAGCAGCGTAGCTTTAGCCGGGGTTGGGGGCTACACCTTC
TRBV28	once	14	.	TRBJ1-2	CASSGAGRTDGYTF	TGTGCCAGCAGTGGAGCAGGAAGAACCGATGGCTACACCTTC